Each of the 2 T cell receptor beta chains below was sequenced from the same sample in a study of blood T cell repertoires in COVID-19. Generated by immunoSEQ multiplex PCR, the TCRdb table keeps only in-frame clones and is missing some. In the table there are 140,000 to 150,000 clones, more than 75% of which are singletons. Source material: peripheral blood. Receptors were obtained from a human donor with acute or convalescent COVID-19. The donor label of this sample is uncertain.

The chain carries TRBV4-1 and TRBJ2-1, with 8 nucleotides matching TRBD2. CDR3 length: 19 amino acids. In germline, CDR1 is MGHRA, CDR2 YSYEKL. After removal of 6 bases from V and 5 bases from J, the junction contained 21 bases not matched to a gene. DNA of the CDR3: TGCGCCAGCAGACCCTCCGGGACTAGTCTTTTACGTCCCCACAATGAGCAGTTCTTC. Amino acid sequence: CASRPSGTSLLRPHNEQFF.

V gene TRBV28 combines with J gene TRBJ1-2; D remains unclear. CDR3 size: 11 residues. V gave up 5 bases and J gave up 6 bases, with 7 bases separating them. Germline V gene lookup returns CDR1 MDHEN and CDR2 SYDVKM. The CDR3 nucleotides read TGTGCCAGCAGTCGCAGGAATGGCTACACCTTC. It yields the protein CASSRRNGYTF.